The 29 T cell receptor beta chains reported below all come from one sample, sequenced in a study of blood T cell repertoires in COVID-19 (TCRdb year 2020). Library construction relied on the immunoSEQ multiplex PCR assay. Entries here come from immuneACCESS through TCRdb and include only in-frame sequences with V and J called. Some clones fail to appear in such tables; in the studies checked, an unresolved V gene covers under half of the shortfall, and the cause of the remainder is unknown. This sample has roughly 24,000 clones in its table, and approximately 88% of those were observed once. The ten largest clones take up 20% to 25% of the sample. The sequenced material came from peripheral blood. These receptors originate from a man aged 65 to 79 in a cohort sampled during active COVID-19.

The chain recombines TRBV18 with TRBJ1-4; unclear D gene. Between the trimmed V and J ends, which lost 3 bases and 0 bases, there was a span of 11 bases. The CDR3 has 16 amino acids. CDR1 KGHSH and CDR2 LQKENI come from the germline V gene. Here the CDR3 DNA reads TGTGCCAGCTCACCCAACAGACCATCAACTAATGAAAAACTGTTTTTT. Its protein is CASSPNRPSTNEKLFF.

J is TRBJ2-7 and V is TRBV28, with D perhaps matching TRBD1 (5 bases). Germline V gene sequence: CDR1 MDHEN, CDR2 SYDVKM. The CDR3 totals 12 residues. With 6 bases removed from V and 3 bases from J, the gap between germline ends came to 9 bases. Written as DNA, the CDR3 is TGTGCCAGCAGCCGTGACAGCTACGAGCAGTACTTC. Amino acids: CASSRDSYEQYF.

The chain employs TRBV28 and TRBJ2-6; no firm D call. CDR1 is MDHEN and CDR2 is SYDVKM in the germline V gene. Trimming shortened V by 3 bases and J by 0 bases, and 15 bases separated the two germline ends. The CDR3 is made up of 18 amino acids. DNA of the CDR3: TGTGCCAGCAGTTTTGGCGGAGAATCGGGCTCTGGGGCCAACGTCCTGACTTTC. Translated, it gives CASSFGGESGSGANVLTF.

This chain connects TRBV27 to TRBJ1-3; a weak D match, TRBD1 (6 bases). The V end was cut by 5 bases, the J end by 1 base, with 27 bases between. The CDR3 contains 20 residues. Per germline, CDR1 MNHEY and CDR2 SMNVEV (reference sequence). The CDR3 region has the DNA TGTGCCAGCAGTCCCCAGGCAGGAGGGGCGGGGGCTGGGTCTGGAAACACCATATATTTT. This encodes CASSPQAGGAGAGSGNTIYF.

The rearrangement joins TRBV9 to TRBJ1-3; D perhaps matches TRBD1 (6 bases). Deletions cut 4 bases from V and 0 bases from J, with 14 bases between. Germline V lookup: CDR1 SGDLS, CDR2 YYNGEE. The CDR3 contains 16 residues. Here the CDR3 reads CASSTLDSSSGNTIYF. The CDR3 DNA is TGTGCCAGCAGCACCTTGGACAGTAGCTCTGGAAACACCATATATTTT.

This clone was seen only once. The chain joins TRBV5-4 to TRBJ2-1, with 12 positions matching TRBD2. Germline V gene data show CDR1 as SGHNT and CDR2 as YYREEE (reference sequence). V was pared by 4 bases and J by 7 bases, with 9 bases of the junction left unmatched. The CDR3 is 16 residues long. In DNA form, the CDR3 reads TGTGCCAGCAGCGGTACTCTAGCGGGAGGGGTGAATGAGCAGTTCTTC. It encodes CASSGTLAGGVNEQFF.

The V call is TRBV28, the J call TRBJ1-1, with TRBD1 identical over 8 bases. Per the germline V gene, CDR1 is MDHEN and CDR2 is SYDVKM. With 8 bases clipped from V and 11 bases from J, the junction kept 10 bases outside the gene matches. The CDR3 spans 12 residues. The CDR3 spells CASHQGAGSAFF. CDR3 bases: TGTGCCAGCCACCAGGGGGCGGGATCGGCTTTCTTT.

V and J are TRBV7-2 and TRBJ1-1; 7 positions match TRBD1. CDR1 is SGHTA and CDR2 is FQGNSA in the germline V gene. The CDR3 is made up of 13 amino acids. J gave up 7 bases and V 5 bases, and 7 bases lay outside the gene matches. The CDR3 loop reads CASSPGTADEAFF. The CDR3 nucleotides are TGTGCCAGCAGCCCTGGGACAGCCGATGAAGCTTTCTTT.

The chain is built from TRBV5-4 and TRBJ2-1, with D possibly being TRBD1 (5 bases). The CDR3 spans 14 residues. The V end was cut by 3 bases, the J end by 5 bases, with 12 bases between. Germline V gene sequence: CDR1 SGHNT, CDR2 YYREEE (reference sequence). The CDR3 region has the DNA TGTGCCAGCAGCTCCCCTTCAGGGAACAATGAGCAGTTCTTC. Amino acid sequence: CASSSPSGNNEQFF.

The chain uses TRBV2 and TRBJ1-1, with D unclear. The CDR3 has 15 residues. Per the germline V gene, CDR1 is SNHLY and CDR2 is FYNNEI. The ends were cut back, 0 bases at V and 2 bases at J, with 10 bases in the middle. The CDR3 DNA is TGTGCCAGCAGTGAAGCGCTTAACAGTAACACTGAAGCTTTCTTT. Its protein is CASSEALNSNTEAFF.

This clone was detected a few times. The chain employs TRBV6-1 and TRBJ1-2; D remains unclear. Germline assignment: CDR1 MNHNS and CDR2 SASEGT. This CDR3 is 15 amino acids long. Trimming stripped 1 base from V and 5 bases from J, with 14 bases between. As DNA, the CDR3 is TGTGCCAGCAGTGAAGGGAGGACGCCTATTTATGGCTACACCTTC. As protein: CASSEGRTPIYGYTF.

The chain combines TRBV9 with TRBJ1-2, with TRBD1 matching over 9 bases. The J segment lost 3 bases and the V segment lost 3 bases, leaving 6 bases of the junction unmatched. CDR3 length equals 15 residues. Germline V gene sequence: CDR1 SGDLS, CDR2 YYNGEE. The CDR3 sequence: CASSAGTGNHYGYTF. CDR3 sequence (DNA): TGTGCCAGCAGCGCAGGGACAGGGAACCACTATGGCTACACCTTC.

The chain has TRBV15 and TRBJ2-7; 9 bases fit TRBD2. Germline CDR1 is LNHNV and CDR2 is YYDKDF (reference sequence). The CDR3 has 14 amino acids. Trimming removed 3 bases from V and 9 bases from J; junction bases left unmatched: 9. CDR3 bases: TGTGCCACCAGCAGGGATGCGGGAGGGGCAGCGCAGTACTTC. It is translated as CATSRDAGGAAQYF.

The chain couples TRBV5-1 to TRBJ2-3, with TRBD2 matching over 11 bases. The CDR3 spans 14 residues. In germline, CDR1 is SGHRS, CDR2 YFSETQ. V trimming: 8 bases; J trimming: 4 bases; junction bases outside the gene matches: 6. The CDR3 sequence: CASSTSGTPDTQYF. CDR3 DNA sequence: TGCGCCAGTTCGACTAGCGGGACCCCAGATACGCAGTATTTT.

V usage is TRBV5-1 and J usage is TRBJ2-1; unclear D gene. There are 15 residues in the CDR3. CDR1 is SGHRS and CDR2 is YFSETQ in the germline V gene. V was trimmed by 0 bases and J by 3 bases, leaving 10 bases between them. In nucleotides, the CDR3 is TGCGCCAGCAGCTTGGAACAGCAATTCTACAATGAGCAGTTCTTC. Encoded protein: CASSLEQQFYNEQFF.

Note on this clone: This specimen includes other DNA sequences encoding the same CDR3. The V call is TRBV5-4, the J call TRBJ2-3, with D maybe TRBD2 (6 bases). The CDR3 length is 15 residues. With 1 base removed from V and 0 bases from J, the gap between germline ends came to 9 bases. CDR1 and CDR2 from the germline V gene are SGHNT and YYREEE (reference sequence). The CDR3 DNA reads as TGTGCCAGCAGCTTGCCCGGGACTAGCACAGATACGCAGTATTTT. It yields the protein CASSLPGTSTDTQYF.

The count of this clone is one. This rearrangement joins TRBV27 to TRBJ2-4, with D tentatively TRBD1 (6 bases). CDR1 is MNHEY and CDR2 is SMNVEV in the germline V gene (reference sequence). The V end lost 2 bases, the J end lost 1 base, and 9 bases lay between the germline ends. The CDR3 loop spans 15 amino acids. This CDR3 is CASSLVGAAKNIQYF. The CDR3 nucleotides read TGTGCCAGCAGTTTAGTGGGGGCGGCCAAAAACATTCAGTACTTC.

This sequence joins TRBV11-2 and TRBJ2-1; D unresolved. V was clipped by 5 bases and J by 0 bases, with 11 bases between them. The germline V gene encodes CDR1 SGHAT and CDR2 FQNNGV. The CDR3 length is 15 residues. Written as DNA, the CDR3 is TGTGCCAGCAGCAAAGCTCCTAGCTCCTACAATGAGCAGTTCTTC. Amino acids: CASSKAPSSYNEQFF.

The J gene is TRBJ2-3, the V gene TRBV6-5; 14 bases align to TRBD2. The germline V gene has CDR1 MNHEY and CDR2 SVGAGI. V shed 1 base and J 6 bases; nucleotides not matched to a gene: 3. The CDR3 length is 16 residues. As DNA, the CDR3 is TGTGCCAGCAGTTACTATAGGACTAGCGGGGGGGATACGCAGTATTTT. This sequence encodes CASSYYRTSGGDTQYF.

The chain recombines TRBV30 with TRBJ2-7, with 7 bases fitting TRBD1. The CDR3 is 17 amino acids. V dropped 1 base and J dropped 6; count of bases not matched to a gene: 18. CDR1 and CDR2 from the germline V gene are GTSNPN and SVGIG (reference sequence). The CDR3 loop reads CAWSGGLRQGTLGEQYF. The CDR3 bases are TGTGCCTGGAGTGGGGGATTAAGACAGGGAACCCTCGGCGAGCAGTACTTC.

The chain joins TRBV11-1 to TRBJ2-3; 10 bases map to TRBD1. The germline gives CDR1 SGHAT, CDR2 FQDESV (reference sequence). CDR3 length: 14 amino acids. The ends lost 5 bases at V and 5 bases at J; junction bases unmatched: 4. The CDR3, as DNA: TGTGCCAGCAGCCGACAGGGGGCGGGAGATACGCAGTATTTT. As protein: CASSRQGAGDTQYF.

CDR3 DNA: TGTGCCAGCAGCTTGGTCCTCGGACAGGGGAGAACTGAAGCTTTCTTT. Residues: CASSLVLGQGRTEAFF. The V and J genes are TRBV5-5 and TRBJ1-1; 9 bases are shared with TRBD1. The CDR3 is made up of 16 amino acids. Germline CDR1 is SGHKS and CDR2 is YYEKEE (reference sequence). V trimming: 0 bases; J trimming: 5 bases; junction bases outside the gene matches: 8.

The CDR3 sequence is CASSVGIGGGQGAQNYGYTF. The CDR3 nucleotides read TGTGCCAGCAGCGTAGGCATTGGGGGAGGACAGGGGGCTCAAAACTATGGCTACACCTTC. The V and J genes are TRBV9 and TRBJ1-2, with 11 bases matching TRBD1. Per the germline V gene, CDR1 is SGDLS and CDR2 is YYNGEE. The J segment lost 2 bases and the V segment lost 0 bases, leaving 15 bases of the junction unmatched. The CDR3 loop spans 20 amino acids.

The chain recombines TRBV28 with TRBJ2-7; no reliable D call. In germline, CDR1 is MDHEN, CDR2 SYDVKM. Trimming left V 5 bases short and J 3 bases short, with 5 bases between. The CDR3 runs 11 residues. CDR3 residues: CASSPFYEQYF. DNA of the CDR3: TGTGCCAGCAGTCCTTTCTACGAGCAGTACTTC.

The chain carries TRBV6-5 and TRBJ2-1; 7 nucleotides line up with TRBD2. The length of the CDR3 is 13 residues. Germline lookup yields CDR1 MNHEY and CDR2 SVGAGI. Trimming removed 9 bases from V and 5 bases from J; junction bases left unmatched: 7. The CDR3 DNA reads as TGTGCCAGTAGACTAGCTGACAACAATGAGCAGTTCTTC. Encoded protein: CASRLADNNEQFF.

The gene calls are TRBV5-1 and TRBJ2-7; TRBD2 aligns across 9 bases. The CDR3 extends over 15 amino acids. Germline V gene sequence: CDR1 SGHRS, CDR2 YFSETQ. The J segment lost 4 bases and the V segment lost 2 bases, leaving 7 bases of the junction unmatched. DNA for the CDR3: TGCGCCAGCAGCTTAACTGGGCGGGAGGGGTACGAGCAGTACTTC. Protein product: CASSLTGREGYEQYF.

The chain is built from TRBV11-2 and TRBJ2-1; possibly TRBD2 for D (6 bases). This CDR3 is built from 14 residues. V lost 4 bases, J lost 3 bases, and 10 bases lay in between. Germline V CDR1 and CDR2: SGHAT, FQNNGV. The CDR3 is CASSYASDYNEQFF. The CDR3 nucleotides read TGTGCCAGCAGCTACGCTAGCGACTACAATGAGCAGTTCTTC.

V gene TRBV11-1 combines with J gene TRBJ2-7; D ambiguous. The CDR3 runs to 13 residues. The germline gives CDR1 SGHAT, CDR2 FQDESV (reference sequence). Trimming left V 0 bases short and J 2 bases short, with 5 bases between. CDR3 region: CASSLAAAYEQYF. The CDR3 DNA is TGTGCCAGCAGCTTAGCTGCAGCCTACGAGCAGTACTTC. Complete variable domain (other parts from reference TRBV11-1 and TRBJ2-7): EAEVAQSPRYKITEKSQAVAFWCDPISGHATLYWYRQILGQGPELLVQFQDESVVDDSQLPKDRFSAERLKGVDSTLKIQPAELGDSAMYLCASSLAAAYEQYFGPGTRLTVT.

J is TRBJ2-1 and V is TRBV19, with D possibly TRBD1 on 5 matching bases. The V gene lost 6 bases and the J gene lost 6 bases, with 9 bases spanning the gap. Germline CDR1 reads LNHDA; CDR2 reads SQIVND (reference sequence). The CDR3 spans 12 residues. The CDR3 protein is CASRRGFNEQFF. The CDR3 region has the DNA TGTGCCAGTAGAAGGGGTTTCAATGAGCAGTTCTTC.